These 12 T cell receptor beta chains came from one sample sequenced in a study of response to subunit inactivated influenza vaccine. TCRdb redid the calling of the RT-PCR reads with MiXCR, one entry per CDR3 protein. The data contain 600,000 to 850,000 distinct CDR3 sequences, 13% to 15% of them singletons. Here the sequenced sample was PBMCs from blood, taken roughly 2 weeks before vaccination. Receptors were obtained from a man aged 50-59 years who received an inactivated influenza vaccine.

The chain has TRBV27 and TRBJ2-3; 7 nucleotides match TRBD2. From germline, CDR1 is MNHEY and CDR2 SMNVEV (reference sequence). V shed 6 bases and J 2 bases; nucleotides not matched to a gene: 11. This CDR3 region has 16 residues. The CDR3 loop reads CASRRFNGGYTDTQYF. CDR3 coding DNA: TGTGCCAGCAGACGTTTTAACGGGGGGTACACAGATACGCAGTATTTT.

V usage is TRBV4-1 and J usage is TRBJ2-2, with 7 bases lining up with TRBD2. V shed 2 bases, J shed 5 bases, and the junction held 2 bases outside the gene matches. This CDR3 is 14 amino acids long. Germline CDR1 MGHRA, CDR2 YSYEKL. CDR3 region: CASSQRRETGELFF. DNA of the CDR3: TGCGCCAGCAGCCAAAGGCGGGAGACCGGGGAGCTGTTTTTT.

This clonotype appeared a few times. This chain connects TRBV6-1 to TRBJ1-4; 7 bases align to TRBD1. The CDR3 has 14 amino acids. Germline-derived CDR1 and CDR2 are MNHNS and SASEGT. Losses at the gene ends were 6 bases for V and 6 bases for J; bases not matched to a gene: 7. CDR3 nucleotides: TGTGCCAGCAGCGACGACAGGGTGCATGAAAAACTGTTTTTT. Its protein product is CASSDDRVHEKLFF.

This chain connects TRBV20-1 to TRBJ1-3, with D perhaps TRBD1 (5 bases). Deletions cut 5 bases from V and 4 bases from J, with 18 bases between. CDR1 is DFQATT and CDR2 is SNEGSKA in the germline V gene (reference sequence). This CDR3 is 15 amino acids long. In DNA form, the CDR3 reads TGCAGTGCTGCCCAGGGTCCGGCGGGAGGAAACACCATATATTTT. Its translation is CSAAQGPAGGNTIYF.

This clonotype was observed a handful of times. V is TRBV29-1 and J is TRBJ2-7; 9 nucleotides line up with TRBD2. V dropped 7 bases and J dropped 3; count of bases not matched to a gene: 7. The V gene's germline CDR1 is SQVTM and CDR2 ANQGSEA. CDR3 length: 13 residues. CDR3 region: CSASGGTFYEQYF. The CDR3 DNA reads TGCAGCGCAAGCGGGGGGACTTTCTACGAGCAGTACTTC.

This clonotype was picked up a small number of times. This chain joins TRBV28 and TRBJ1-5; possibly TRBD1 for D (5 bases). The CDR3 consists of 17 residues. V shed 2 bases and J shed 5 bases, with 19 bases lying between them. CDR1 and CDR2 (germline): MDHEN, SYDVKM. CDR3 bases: TGTGCCAGCAGTTTACGATGGGGCAGGTATTTTTATCAGCCCCAGCATTTT. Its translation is CASSLRWGRYFYQPQHF.

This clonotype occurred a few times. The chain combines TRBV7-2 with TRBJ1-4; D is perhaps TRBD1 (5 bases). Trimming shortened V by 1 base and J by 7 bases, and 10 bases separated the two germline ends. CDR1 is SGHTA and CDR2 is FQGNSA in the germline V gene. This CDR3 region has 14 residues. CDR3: CASSLVGGTEKLFF. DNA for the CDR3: TGTGCCAGCAGCTTAGTTGGGGGGACTGAAAAACTGTTTTTT. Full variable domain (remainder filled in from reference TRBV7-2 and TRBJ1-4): GAGVSQSPSNKVTEKGKDVELRCDPISGHTALYWYRQSLGQGLEFLIYFQGNSAPDKSGLPSDRFSAERTGGSVSTLTIQRTQQEDSAVYLCASSLVGGTEKLFFGSGTQLSVL.

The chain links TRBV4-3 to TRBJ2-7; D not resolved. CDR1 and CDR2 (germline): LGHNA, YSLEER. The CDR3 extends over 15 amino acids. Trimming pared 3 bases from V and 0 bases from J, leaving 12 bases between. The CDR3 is CASSQPDRSSYEQYF. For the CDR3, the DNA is TGCGCCAGCAGCCAGCCGGACCGTTCCTCCTACGAGCAGTACTTC.

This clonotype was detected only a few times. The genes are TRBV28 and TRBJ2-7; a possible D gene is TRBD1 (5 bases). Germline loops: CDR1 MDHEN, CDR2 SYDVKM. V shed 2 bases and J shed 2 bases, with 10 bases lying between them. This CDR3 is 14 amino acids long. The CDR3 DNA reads TGTGCCAGCAGTTTACAGACAGTCCCCTACGAGCAGTACTTC. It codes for CASSLQTVPYEQYF.

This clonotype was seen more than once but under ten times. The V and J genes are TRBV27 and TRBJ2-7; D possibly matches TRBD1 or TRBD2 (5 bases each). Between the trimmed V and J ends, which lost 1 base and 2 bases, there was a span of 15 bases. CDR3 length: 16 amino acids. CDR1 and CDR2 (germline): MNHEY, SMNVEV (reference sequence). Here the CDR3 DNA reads TGTGCCAGCAGTTTATTGGTCGGGAAGGGGCCCTACGAGCAGTACTTC. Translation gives CASSLLVGKGPYEQYF.

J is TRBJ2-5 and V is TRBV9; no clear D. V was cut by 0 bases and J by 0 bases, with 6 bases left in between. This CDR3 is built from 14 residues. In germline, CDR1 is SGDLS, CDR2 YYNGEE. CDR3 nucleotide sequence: TGTGCCAGCAGCGTAGGCAGGTACCAAGAGACCCAGTACTTC. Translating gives CASSVGRYQETQYF.

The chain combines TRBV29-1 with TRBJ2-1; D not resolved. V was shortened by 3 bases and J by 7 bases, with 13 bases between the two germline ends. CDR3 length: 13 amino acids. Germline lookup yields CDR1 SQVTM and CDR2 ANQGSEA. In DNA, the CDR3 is TGCAGCGTTGACCGAACTACCATGAATGAGCAGTTCTTC. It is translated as CSVDRTTMNEQFF.